This TCR beta chain was profiled in a study of T cells in Graves' hyperthyroidism and ophthalmopathy. Study conclusions and caveats: Blood samples included most of the expanded thyroid clonotypes exceeding 0.001.

About this clonotype: The antigen remains unidentified.

Researchers amplified the TCR beta CDR3 regions from RNA transcripts. A set of HTBI primers served as the primers for a first-round RT-PCR of the TCR CDR3. A single record per CDR3 protein comes from TCRdb applying MiXCR to the multiplex PCR reads. The table lists about 350,000 distinct CDR3 sequences, around 15% of them singletons. The CDR3 is 14 amino acids. Germline CDR1 is GTSNPN and CDR2 is SVGIG (reference sequence). V shed 0 bases and J 9 bases; nucleotides not matched to a gene: 2. The TCR was taken from a woman aged 40 to 55 with Graves' ophthalmopathy. Sequencing was performed on blood. The V gene is TRBV30, the J gene TRBJ1-6, with 10 nucleotides matching TRBD1. The DNA of the CDR3 is TGTGCCTGGAGTGTACGACAGGGGGCTTCACCCCTCCACTTT. It codes for CAWSVRQGASPLHF.